The following is a TCR beta chain sequence with its context. J gave up 6 bases and V 3 bases, and 6 bases lay outside the gene matches. Germline V gene lookup returns CDR1 ENHRY and CDR2 SYGVKD. This CDR3 comprises 14 residues. TCRdb passed the 5' RACE reads through MiXCR, listing each CDR3 protein once. The repertoire holds approximately 300,000 distinct CDR3 sequences, with 6.8% as singletons. The data were taken from a study of T cells after yellow fever vaccination. This TCR was sampled from a man in his late teens or twenties who received the YFV17D yellow fever vaccine. Source: PBMCs, taken about 41 days after the first yellow fever vaccination. J is TRBJ2-7 and V is TRBV10-3; TRBD1 matches at 9 bases. The CDR3 DNA follows: TGTGCCATCAGTGAAACGGGACAGGGCCGCGAGCAGTACGTC. Translation: CAISETGQGREQYV.